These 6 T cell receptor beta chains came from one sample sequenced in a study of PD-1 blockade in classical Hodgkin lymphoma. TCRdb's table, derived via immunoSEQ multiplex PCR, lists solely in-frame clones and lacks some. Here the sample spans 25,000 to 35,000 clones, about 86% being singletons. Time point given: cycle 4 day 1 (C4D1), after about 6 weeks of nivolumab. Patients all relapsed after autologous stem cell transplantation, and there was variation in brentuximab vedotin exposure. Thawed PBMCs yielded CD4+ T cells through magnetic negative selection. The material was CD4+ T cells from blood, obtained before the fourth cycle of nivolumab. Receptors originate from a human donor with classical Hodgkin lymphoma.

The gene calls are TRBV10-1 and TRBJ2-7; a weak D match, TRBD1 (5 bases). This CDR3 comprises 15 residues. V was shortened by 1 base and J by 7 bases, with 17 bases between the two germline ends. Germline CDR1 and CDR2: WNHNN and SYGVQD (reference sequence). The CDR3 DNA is TGCGCCAGCAGTGAGTATGCGGCAGGGTACGGGGAGCAGTACTTC. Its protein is CASSEYAAGYGEQYF.

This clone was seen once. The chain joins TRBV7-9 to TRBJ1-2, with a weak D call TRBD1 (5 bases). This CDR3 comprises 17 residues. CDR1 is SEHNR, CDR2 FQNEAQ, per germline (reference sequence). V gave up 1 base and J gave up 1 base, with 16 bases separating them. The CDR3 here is CASSLVGAADLNYGYTF. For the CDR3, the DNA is TGTGCCAGCAGCTTAGTAGGGGCAGCTGACCTTAACTATGGCTACACCTTC.

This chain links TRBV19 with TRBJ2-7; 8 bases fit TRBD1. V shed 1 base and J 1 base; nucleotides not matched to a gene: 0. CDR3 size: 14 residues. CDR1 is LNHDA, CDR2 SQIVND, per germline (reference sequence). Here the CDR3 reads CASSIGTGSYEQYF. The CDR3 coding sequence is TGTGCCAGTAGTATAGGGACAGGGTCCTACGAGCAGTACTTC. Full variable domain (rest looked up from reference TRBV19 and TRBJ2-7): DGGITQSPKYLFRKEGQNVTLSCEQNLNHDAMYWYRQDPGQGLRLIYYSQIVNDFQKGDIAEGYSVSREKKESFPLTVTSAQKNPTAFYLCASSIGTGSYEQYFGPGTRLTVT.

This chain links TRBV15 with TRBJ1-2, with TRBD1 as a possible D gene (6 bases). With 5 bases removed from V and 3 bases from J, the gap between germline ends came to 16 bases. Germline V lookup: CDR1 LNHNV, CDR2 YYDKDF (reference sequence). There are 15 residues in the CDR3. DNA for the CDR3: TGTGCCACCAGCCCCGTTGTGCGACAGGACTATGGCTACACCTTC. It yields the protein CATSPVVRQDYGYTF.

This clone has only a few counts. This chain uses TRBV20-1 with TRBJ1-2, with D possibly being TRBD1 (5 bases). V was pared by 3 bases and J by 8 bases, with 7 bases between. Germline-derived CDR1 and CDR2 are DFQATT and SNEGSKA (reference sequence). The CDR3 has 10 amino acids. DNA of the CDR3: TGCAGTGCTAGTGAGGGGGGCTACACCTTC. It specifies CSASEGGYTF.

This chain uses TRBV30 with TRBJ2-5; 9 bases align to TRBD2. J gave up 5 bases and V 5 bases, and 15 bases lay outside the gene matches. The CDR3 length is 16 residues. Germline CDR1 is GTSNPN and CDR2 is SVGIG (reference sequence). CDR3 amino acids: CAWATHGGGASETQYF. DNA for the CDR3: TGTGCCTGGGCAACCCACGGCGGGGGGGCCTCGGAGACCCAGTACTTC.